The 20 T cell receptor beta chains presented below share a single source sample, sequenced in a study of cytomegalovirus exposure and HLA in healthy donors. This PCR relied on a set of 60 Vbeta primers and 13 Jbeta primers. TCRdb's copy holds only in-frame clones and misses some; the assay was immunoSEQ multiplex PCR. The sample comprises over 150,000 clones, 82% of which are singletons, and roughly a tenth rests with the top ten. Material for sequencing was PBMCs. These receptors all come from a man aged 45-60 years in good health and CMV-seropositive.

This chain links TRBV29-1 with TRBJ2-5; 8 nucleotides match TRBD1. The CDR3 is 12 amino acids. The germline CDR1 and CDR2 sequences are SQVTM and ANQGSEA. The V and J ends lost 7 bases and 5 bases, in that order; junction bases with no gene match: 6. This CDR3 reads CSAGQGGETQYF. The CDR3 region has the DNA TGCAGCGCTGGACAGGGTGGGGAGACCCAGTACTTC.

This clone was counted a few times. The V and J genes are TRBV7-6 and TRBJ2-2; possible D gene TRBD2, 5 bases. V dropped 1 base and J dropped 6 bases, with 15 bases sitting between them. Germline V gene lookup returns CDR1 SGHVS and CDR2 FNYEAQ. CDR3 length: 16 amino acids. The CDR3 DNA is TGTGCCAGCAGCTTAGAGGTCCGGGGATGGGCCGGGGAGCTGTTTTTT. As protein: CASSLEVRGWAGELFF.

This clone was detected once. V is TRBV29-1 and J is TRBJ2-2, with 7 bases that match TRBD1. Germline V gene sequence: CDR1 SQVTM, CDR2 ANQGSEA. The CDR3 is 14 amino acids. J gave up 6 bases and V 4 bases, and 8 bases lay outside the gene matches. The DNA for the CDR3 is TGCAGCGTTGCGGACAGGCCCACCCCCGGGGAGCTGTTTTTT. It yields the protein CSVADRPTPGELFF.

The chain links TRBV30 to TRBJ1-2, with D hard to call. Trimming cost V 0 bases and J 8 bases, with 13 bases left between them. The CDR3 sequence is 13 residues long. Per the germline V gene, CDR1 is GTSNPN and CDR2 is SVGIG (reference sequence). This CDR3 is CAWSVQSLGGYTF. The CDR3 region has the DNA TGTGCCTGGAGTGTACAGTCTCTTGGGGGCTACACCTTC.

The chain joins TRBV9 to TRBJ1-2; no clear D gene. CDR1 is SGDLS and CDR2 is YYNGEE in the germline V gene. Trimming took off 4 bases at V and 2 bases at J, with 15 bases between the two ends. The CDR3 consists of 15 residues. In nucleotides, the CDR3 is TGTGCCAGCAGCCAACTAGGACGGCTGAACTATGGCTACACCTTC. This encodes CASSQLGRLNYGYTF.

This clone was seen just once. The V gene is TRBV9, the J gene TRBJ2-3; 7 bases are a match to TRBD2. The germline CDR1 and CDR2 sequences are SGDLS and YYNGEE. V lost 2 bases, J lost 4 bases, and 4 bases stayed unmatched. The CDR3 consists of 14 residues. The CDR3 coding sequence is TGTGCCAGCAGCGTCGCGGGGGTTTCAGATACGCAGTATTTT. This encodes CASSVAGVSDTQYF.

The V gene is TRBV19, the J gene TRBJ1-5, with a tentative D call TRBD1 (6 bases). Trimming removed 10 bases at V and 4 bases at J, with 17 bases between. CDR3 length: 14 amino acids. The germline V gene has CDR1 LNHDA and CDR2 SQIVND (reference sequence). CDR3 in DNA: TGTGCCACCTCCCCCGGACAGATAAATCAGCCCCAGCATTTT. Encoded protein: CATSPGQINQPQHF.

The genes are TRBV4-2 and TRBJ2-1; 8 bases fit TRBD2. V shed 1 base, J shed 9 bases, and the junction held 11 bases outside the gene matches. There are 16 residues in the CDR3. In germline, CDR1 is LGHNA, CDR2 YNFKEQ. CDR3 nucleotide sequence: TGTGCCAGCAGCCAAGTACCGGGACTAGGATATGTTGAGCAGTTCTTC. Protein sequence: CASSQVPGLGYVEQFF.

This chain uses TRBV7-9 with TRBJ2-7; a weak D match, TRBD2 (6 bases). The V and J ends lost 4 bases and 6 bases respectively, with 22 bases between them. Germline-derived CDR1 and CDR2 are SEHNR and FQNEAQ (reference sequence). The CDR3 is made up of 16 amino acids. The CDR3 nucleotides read TGTGCCAGCAGCTGGGGAGTCGGGGGTCCATTCGGCGAGCAGTACTTC. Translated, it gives CASSWGVGGPFGEQYF.

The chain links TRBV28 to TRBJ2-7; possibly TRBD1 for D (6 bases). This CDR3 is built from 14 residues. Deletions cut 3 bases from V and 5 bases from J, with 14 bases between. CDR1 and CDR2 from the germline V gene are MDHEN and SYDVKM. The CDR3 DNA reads TGTGCCAGCAGTTTTAAGCGTCGGGACAACGAGCAGTACTTC. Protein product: CASSFKRRDNEQYF.

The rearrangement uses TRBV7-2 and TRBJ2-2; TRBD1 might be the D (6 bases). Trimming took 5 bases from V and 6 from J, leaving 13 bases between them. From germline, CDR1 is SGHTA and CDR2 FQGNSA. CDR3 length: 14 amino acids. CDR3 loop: CASSPLQGPGELFF. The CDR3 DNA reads TGTGCCAGCAGCCCTTTACAGGGTCCCGGGGAGCTGTTTTTT.

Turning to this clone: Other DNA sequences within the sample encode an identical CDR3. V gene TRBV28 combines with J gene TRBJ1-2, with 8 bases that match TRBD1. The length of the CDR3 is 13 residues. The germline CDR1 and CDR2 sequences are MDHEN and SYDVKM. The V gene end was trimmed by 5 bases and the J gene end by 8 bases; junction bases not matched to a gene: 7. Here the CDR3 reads CASSPGQGYGYTF. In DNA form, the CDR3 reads TGTGCCAGCAGTCCCGGACAGGGATACGGCTACACCTTC.

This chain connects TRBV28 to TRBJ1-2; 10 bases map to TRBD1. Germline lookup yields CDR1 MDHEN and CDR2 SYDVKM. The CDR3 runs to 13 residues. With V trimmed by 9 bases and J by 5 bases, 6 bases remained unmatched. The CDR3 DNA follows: TGTGCCAGTCCGGGACAGGGGCTGTATGGCTACACCTTC. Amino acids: CASPGQGLYGYTF.

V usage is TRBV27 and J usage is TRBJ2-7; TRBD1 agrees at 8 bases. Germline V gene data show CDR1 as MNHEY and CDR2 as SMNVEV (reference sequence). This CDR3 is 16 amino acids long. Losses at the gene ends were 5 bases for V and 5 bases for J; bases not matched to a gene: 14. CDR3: CASSTLGQAKSHEQYF. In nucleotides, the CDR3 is TGTGCCAGCAGTACCTTGGGACAGGCCAAAAGCCACGAGCAGTACTTC.

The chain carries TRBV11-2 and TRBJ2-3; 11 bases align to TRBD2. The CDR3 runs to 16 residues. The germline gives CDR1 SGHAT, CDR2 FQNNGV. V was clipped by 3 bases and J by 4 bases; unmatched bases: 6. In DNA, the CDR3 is TGTGCCAGCAGCTTCACTAGCGGGAGTATCTCAGATACGCAGTATTTT. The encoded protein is CASSFTSGSISDTQYF.

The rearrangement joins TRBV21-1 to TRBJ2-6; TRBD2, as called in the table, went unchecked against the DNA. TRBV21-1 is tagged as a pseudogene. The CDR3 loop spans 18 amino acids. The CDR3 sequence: CASSKEGGLTPGANVLTF. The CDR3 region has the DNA TGTGCCAGCAGCAAAGAGGGGGGGCTTACCCCTGGGGCCAACGTCCTGACTTTC.

Here the CDR3 DNA reads TGTGCCAGCAGCTACAGGGAAGATCAGCCCCAGCATTTT. Its protein product is CASSYREDQPQHF. V and J are TRBV11-2 and TRBJ1-5; D may be TRBD1 (6 bases). Germline V CDR1 and CDR2: SGHAT, FQNNGV. Trimming took off 4 bases at V and 5 bases at J, with 9 bases between the two ends. This CDR3 comprises 13 residues.

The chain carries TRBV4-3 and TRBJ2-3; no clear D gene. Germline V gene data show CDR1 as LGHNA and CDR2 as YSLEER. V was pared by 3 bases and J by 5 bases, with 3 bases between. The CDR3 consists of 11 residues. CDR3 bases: TGCGCCAGCAGCCACGGAGATACGCAGTATTTT. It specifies CASSHGDTQYF.

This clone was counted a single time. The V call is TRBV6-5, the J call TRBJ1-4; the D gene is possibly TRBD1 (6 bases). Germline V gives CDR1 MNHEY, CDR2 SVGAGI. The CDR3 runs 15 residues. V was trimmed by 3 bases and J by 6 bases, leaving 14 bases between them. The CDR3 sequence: CASSYQDSRHEKLFF. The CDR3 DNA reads TGTGCCAGCAGTTATCAGGACAGTAGGCATGAAAAACTGTTTTTT.

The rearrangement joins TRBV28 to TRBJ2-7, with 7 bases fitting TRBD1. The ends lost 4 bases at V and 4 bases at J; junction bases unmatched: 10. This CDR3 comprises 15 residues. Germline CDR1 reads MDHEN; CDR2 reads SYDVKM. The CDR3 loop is CASSSRSTGPYEQYF. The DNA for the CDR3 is TGTGCCAGCAGTTCAAGATCGACAGGGCCGTACGAGCAGTACTTC.